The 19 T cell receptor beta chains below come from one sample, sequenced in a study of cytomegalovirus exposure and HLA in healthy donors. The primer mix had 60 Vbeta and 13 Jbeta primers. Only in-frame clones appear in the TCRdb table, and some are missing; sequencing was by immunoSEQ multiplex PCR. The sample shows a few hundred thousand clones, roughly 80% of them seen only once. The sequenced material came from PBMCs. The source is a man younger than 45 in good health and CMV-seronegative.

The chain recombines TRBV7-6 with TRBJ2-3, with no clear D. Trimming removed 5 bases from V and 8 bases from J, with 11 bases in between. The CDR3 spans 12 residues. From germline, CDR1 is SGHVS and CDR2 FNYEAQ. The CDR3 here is CASSPDRSTQYF. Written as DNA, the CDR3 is TGTGCCAGCAGCCCCGACCGGAGTACGCAGTATTTT.

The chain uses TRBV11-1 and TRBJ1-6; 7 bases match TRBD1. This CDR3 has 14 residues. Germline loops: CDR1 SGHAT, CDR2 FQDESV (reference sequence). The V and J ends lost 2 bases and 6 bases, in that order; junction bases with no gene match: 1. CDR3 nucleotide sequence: TGTGCCAGCAGCTTAACAGGGGTTAATTCACCCCTCCACTTT. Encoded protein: CASSLTGVNSPLHF.

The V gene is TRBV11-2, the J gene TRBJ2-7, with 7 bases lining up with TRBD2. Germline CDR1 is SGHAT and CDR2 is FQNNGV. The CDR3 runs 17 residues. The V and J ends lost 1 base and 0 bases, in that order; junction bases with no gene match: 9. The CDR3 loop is CASSLGFGAGDSYEQYF. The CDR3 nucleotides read TGTGCCAGCAGCTTAGGTTTTGGGGCGGGGGACTCCTACGAGCAGTACTTC.

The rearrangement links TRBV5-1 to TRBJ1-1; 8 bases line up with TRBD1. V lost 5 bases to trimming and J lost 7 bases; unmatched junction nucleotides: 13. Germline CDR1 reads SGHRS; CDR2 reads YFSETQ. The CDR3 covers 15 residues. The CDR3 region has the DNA TGCGCCAGCAGAACCCTCCCGGACAGGGCTCGTGAAGCTTTCTTT. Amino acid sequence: CASRTLPDRAREAFF.

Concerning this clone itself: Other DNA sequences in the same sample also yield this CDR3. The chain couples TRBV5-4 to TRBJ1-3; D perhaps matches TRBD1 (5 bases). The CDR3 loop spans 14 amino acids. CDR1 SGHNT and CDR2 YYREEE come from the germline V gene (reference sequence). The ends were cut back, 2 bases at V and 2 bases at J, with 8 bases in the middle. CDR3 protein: CASSFRGAGNTIYF. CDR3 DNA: TGTGCCAGCAGCTTCCGGGGGGCTGGAAACACCATATATTTT.

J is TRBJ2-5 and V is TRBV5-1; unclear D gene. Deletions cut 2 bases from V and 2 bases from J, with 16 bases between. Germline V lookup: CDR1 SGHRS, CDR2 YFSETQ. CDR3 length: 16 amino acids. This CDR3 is CASSFLALSRQETQYF. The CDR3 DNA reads TGCGCCAGCAGCTTTCTGGCTCTCTCGAGGCAAGAGACCCAGTACTTC.

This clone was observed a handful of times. CDR3 DNA: TGTGCCAGCAGTCCTACAGGGGCGGAAAGAGCTTTCTTT. Amino acids: CASSPTGAERAFF. The chain links TRBV6-5 to TRBJ1-1; the match to TRBD1 covers 7 bases. Germline CDR1 is MNHEY and CDR2 is SVGAGI. The CDR3 is made up of 13 amino acids. The V segment lost 5 bases and the J segment 10 bases; nucleotides outside the gene matches: 10.

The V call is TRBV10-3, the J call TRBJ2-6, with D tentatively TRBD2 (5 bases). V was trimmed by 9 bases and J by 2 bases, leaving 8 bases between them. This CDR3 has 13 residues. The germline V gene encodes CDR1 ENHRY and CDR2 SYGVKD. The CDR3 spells CAIAGTGANVLTF. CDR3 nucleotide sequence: TGTGCCATAGCCGGGACTGGGGCCAACGTCCTGACTTTC.

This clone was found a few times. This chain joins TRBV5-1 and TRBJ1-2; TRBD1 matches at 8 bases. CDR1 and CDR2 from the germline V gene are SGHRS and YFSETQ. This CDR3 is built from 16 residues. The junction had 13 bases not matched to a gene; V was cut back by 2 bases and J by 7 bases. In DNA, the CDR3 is TGCGCCAGCAGCTTTACGCTCAGGGGGCTTGGGAGTGGCTACACCTTC. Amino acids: CASSFTLRGLGSGYTF.

The CDR3 DNA follows: TGTGCCACCAGCAGAGATGGTAGCAGGGTAGATACGCAGTATTTT. Translation gives CATSRDGSRVDTQYF. The J gene is TRBJ2-3, the V gene TRBV15; TRBD1 is a possible D gene (5 bases). There are 15 residues in the CDR3. Trimming cost V 0 bases and J 5 bases, with 12 bases left between them. The germline V gene has CDR1 LNHNV and CDR2 YYDKDF (reference sequence).

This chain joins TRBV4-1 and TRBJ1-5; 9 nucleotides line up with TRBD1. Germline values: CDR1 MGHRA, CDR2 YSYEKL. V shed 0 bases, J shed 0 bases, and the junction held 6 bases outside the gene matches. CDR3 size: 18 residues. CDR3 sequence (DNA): TGCGCCAGCAGCCAAGAGGGGACAGGGCGAGGTAGCAATCAGCCCCAGCATTTT. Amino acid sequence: CASSQEGTGRGSNQPQHF.

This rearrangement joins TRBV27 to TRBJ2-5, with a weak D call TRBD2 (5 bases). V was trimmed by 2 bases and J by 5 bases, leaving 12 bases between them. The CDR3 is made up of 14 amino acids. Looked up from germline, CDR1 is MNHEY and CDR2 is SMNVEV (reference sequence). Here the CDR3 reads CASSLITGSETQYF. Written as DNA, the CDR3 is TGTGCCAGCAGTTTAATTACGGGGAGTGAGACCCAGTACTTC.

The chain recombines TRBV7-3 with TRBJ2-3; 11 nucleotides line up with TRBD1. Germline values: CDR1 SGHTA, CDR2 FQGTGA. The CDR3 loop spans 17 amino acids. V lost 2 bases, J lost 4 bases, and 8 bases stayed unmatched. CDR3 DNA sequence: TGTGCCAGCAGCTTATATGGGACAGGGGGGCCTGCAGATACGCAGTATTTT. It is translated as CASSLYGTGGPADTQYF.

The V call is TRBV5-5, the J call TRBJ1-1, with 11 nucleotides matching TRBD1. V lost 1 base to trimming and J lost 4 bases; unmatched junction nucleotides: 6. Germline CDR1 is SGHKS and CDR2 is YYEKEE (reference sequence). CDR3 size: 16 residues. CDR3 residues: CASSLKVGTGGTEAFF. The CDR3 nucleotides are TGTGCCAGCAGCTTGAAGGTGGGGACAGGGGGCACTGAAGCTTTCTTT.

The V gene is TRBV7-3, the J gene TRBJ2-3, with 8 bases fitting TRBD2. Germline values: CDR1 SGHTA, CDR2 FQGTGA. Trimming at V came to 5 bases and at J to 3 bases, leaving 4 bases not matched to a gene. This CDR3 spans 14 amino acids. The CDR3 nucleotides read TGTGCCAGCAGCCTCCGGGGGGGAACAGATACGCAGTATTTT. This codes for CASSLRGGTDTQYF.

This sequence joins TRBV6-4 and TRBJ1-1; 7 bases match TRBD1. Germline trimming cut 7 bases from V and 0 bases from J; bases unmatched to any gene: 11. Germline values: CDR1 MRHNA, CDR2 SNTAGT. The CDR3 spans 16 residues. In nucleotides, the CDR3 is TGTGCCAGCATCGCGGGACAGCCTTTGCTGAACACTGAAGCTTTCTTT. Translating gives CASIAGQPLLNTEAFF.

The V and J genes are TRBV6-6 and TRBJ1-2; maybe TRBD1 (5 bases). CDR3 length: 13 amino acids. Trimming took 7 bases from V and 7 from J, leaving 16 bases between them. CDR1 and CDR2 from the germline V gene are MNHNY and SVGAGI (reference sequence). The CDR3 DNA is TGTGCCAGCACCGAGTCAGGGATCTCTGGCTACACCTTC. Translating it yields CASTESGISGYTF.

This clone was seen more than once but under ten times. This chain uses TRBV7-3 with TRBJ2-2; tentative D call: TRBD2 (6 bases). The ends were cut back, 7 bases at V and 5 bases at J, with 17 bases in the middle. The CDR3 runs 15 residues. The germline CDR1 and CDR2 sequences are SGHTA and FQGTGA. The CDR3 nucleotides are TGTGCCAGCAAAACCGGGACTCAGGAGACCGGGGAGCTGTTTTTT. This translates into CASKTGTQETGELFF.

The CDR3 DNA is TGTGCCAGCAGTTACTCGCCTTACGGAGACTCAGATACGCAGTATTTT. This sequence encodes CASSYSPYGDSDTQYF. This sequence joins TRBV6-5 and TRBJ2-3; D remains unclear. The V gene lost 0 bases and the J gene lost 4 bases, with 14 bases spanning the gap. From germline, CDR1 is MNHEY and CDR2 SVGAGI. This CDR3 spans 16 amino acids.